These 24 T cell receptor beta chains were all obtained from the same sample, sequenced in a study of blood T cell repertoires in COVID-19. TCRdb's copy holds only in-frame clones and misses some; the assay was immunoSEQ multiplex PCR. This table has some 250,000 clones, 80% to 90% appearing once. The sequenced sample consisted of PBMCs or T cells enriched from blood (not recorded which). These receptor sequences come from a woman between 45 and 65 years old who had recovered from COVID-19.

The chain has TRBV6-1 and TRBJ1-6; D not certain. The CDR3 covers 14 residues. Trimming stripped 3 bases from V and 3 bases from J, with 6 bases between. Germline V gene sequence: CDR1 MNHNS, CDR2 SASEGT. The CDR3 here is CASSDGLYNSPLHF. In DNA form, the CDR3 reads TGTGCCAGCAGTGATGGACTCTATAATTCACCCCTCCACTTT.

This chain uses TRBV28 with TRBJ1-3; 10 nucleotides match TRBD1. Per germline, CDR1 MDHEN and CDR2 SYDVKM. The CDR3 contains 14 residues. Trimming cost V 9 bases and J 3 bases; bases outside gene matches: 5. The chain's CDR3 is CASSDRGSGNTIYF. The CDR3 coding sequence is TGTGCCAGTTCGGACAGGGGGAGTGGAAACACCATATATTTT.

The CDR3 loop is CAARGWPNTGELFF. The CDR3 DNA reads TGTGCCGCCCGGGGGTGGCCGAACACCGGGGAGCTGTTTTTT. The chain combines TRBV7-9 with TRBJ2-2; TRBD2 might be the D (6 bases). This CDR3 has 14 residues. Germline V lookup: CDR1 SEHNR, CDR2 FQNEAQ (reference sequence). V was clipped by 11 bases and J by 0 bases, with 13 bases between them.

The chain combines TRBV28 with TRBJ2-7; possible D gene TRBD2, 6 bases. From germline, CDR1 is MDHEN and CDR2 SYDVKM. V dropped 4 bases and J dropped 5 bases, with 15 bases sitting between them. This CDR3 has 14 amino acids. CDR3 nucleotides: TGTGCCAGCAGTTCCACGGGAGTTCGTGACGAGCAGTACTTC. This encodes CASSSTGVRDEQYF.

The rearrangement links TRBV2 to TRBJ1-4, with unresolved D. From germline, CDR1 is SNHLY and CDR2 FYNNEI. V lost 7 bases and J lost 0, with 6 bases in between. The CDR3 consists of 13 residues. The DNA for the CDR3 is TGTGCCAGCACGGGATCAACTAATGAAAAACTGTTTTTT. Amino acid sequence: CASTGSTNEKLFF.

The V call is TRBV3-1 (or the pseudogene TRBV3-2), the J call TRBJ1-2; 7 bases are shared with TRBD1. Trimming cost V 0 bases and J 8 bases; bases outside gene matches: 6. This CDR3 spans 14 amino acids. Germline CDR1 and CDR2: LGHDT and YNNKEL (reference sequence). CDR3 in amino acids: CASSQDSTGVGYTF. The CDR3 DNA sequence: TGTGCCAGCAGCCAAGATTCTACAGGGGTAGGCTACACCTTC.

The gene calls are TRBV27 and TRBJ1-4; D possibly corresponds to TRBD1 (5 bases). The CDR3 is 15 amino acids. CDR1 and CDR2 from the germline V gene are MNHEY and SMNVEV (reference sequence). The V end lost 5 bases, the J end lost 5 bases, and 15 bases lay between the germline ends. The chain's CDR3 is CASSPSGLSNEKLFF. CDR3 bases: TGTGCCAGCAGTCCGTCGGGACTCTCAAATGAAAAACTGTTTTTT. Looking up the rest from reference TRBV27 and TRBJ1-4 gives the full variable domain: EAQVTQNPRYLITVTGKKLTVTCSQNMNHEYMSWYRQDPGLGLRQIYYSMNVEVTDKGDVPEGYKVSRKEKRNFPLILESPSPNQTSLYFCASSPSGLSNEKLFFGSGTQLSVL.

The rearrangement uses TRBV12-3 or TRBV12-4 and TRBJ1-2, with a possible D match to TRBD1 (6 bases). There are 13 residues in the CDR3. Trimming removed 2 bases from V and 3 bases from J, with 7 bases in between. CDR3 loop: CASSLSGDYGYTF. The CDR3 nucleotides read TGTGCCAGCAGTTTATCAGGGGACTATGGCTACACCTTC.

This sequence joins TRBV7-2 and TRBJ1-5; TRBD1 agrees at 11 bases. The CDR3 sequence is 15 residues long. CDR1 is SGHTA, CDR2 FQGNSA, per germline. The V gene end was trimmed by 6 bases and the J gene end by 10 bases; junction bases not matched to a gene: 11. This CDR3 reads CASSSTGTGGIPQHF. The CDR3 coding sequence is TGTGCCAGCAGTTCTACCGGGACAGGGGGGATACCCCAGCATTTT.

The chain is built from TRBV28 and TRBJ2-7, with TRBD1 matching over 9 bases. Germline V gene data show CDR1 as MDHEN and CDR2 as SYDVKM. This CDR3 region has 13 residues. Trimming cost V 4 bases and J 6 bases; bases outside gene matches: 4. The CDR3 nucleotides read TGTGCCAGCAGTTGGACAGGGGCGGGCGAGCAGTACTTC. The encoded protein is CASSWTGAGEQYF.

J is TRBJ1-2 and V is TRBV7-9; D is possibly TRBD1 (6 bases). Trimming stripped 7 bases from V and 5 bases from J, with 17 bases between. CDR3 size: 14 residues. The V gene's germline CDR1 is SEHNR and CDR2 FQNEAQ (reference sequence). CDR3 bases: TGTGCCAGCATCCTGACAGGTTCTCCATATGGCTACACCTTC. It is translated as CASILTGSPYGYTF.

The chain links TRBV11-3 to TRBJ2-3; 7 positions match TRBD1. J lost 1 base, V lost 2 bases, and 6 bases had no gene match. The germline gives CDR1 SGHNT, CDR2 YENEEA. The CDR3 totals 16 residues. CDR3 bases: TGTGCCAGCAGCTTAAAAGGGGGCAGAGGCACAGATACGCAGTATTTT. Its translation: CASSLKGGRGTDTQYF.

CDR3 bases: TGTGCCAGCAGCCCCCCGGGGAGTAACAATGAGCAGTTCTTC. This sequence encodes CASSPPGSNNEQFF. The J gene is TRBJ2-1, the V gene TRBV11-2; TRBD2 is a possible D gene (5 bases). The V end lost 5 bases, the J end lost 5 bases, and 13 bases lay between the germline ends. Looked up from germline, CDR1 is SGHAT and CDR2 is FQNNGV. The CDR3 runs to 14 residues.

This clone was detected a few times. The chain couples TRBV20-1 to TRBJ1-1; D is unresolved. The CDR3 is 14 amino acids. V lost 3 bases, J lost 7 bases, and 18 bases lay in between. From germline, CDR1 is DFQATT and CDR2 SNEGSKA (reference sequence). The DNA for the CDR3 is TGCAGTGCTAGTCGGGATGCTCGCGGGGTTGAAGCTTTCTTT. Protein: CSASRDARGVEAFF.

In its sample, this clone was seen a few times. V usage is TRBV15 and J usage is TRBJ2-3, with TRBD2 identical over 14 bases. The CDR3 extends over 16 amino acids. V dropped 3 bases and J dropped 3; count of bases not matched to a gene: 2. Germline V CDR1 and CDR2: LNHNV, YYDKDF (reference sequence). The CDR3 sequence is CATSRGLAGETDTQYF. The DNA for the CDR3 is TGTGCCACCAGCAGGGGACTAGCGGGAGAAACAGATACGCAGTATTTT.

This chain joins TRBV28 and TRBJ1-5, with 8 bases that match TRBD1. Germline V CDR1 and CDR2: MDHEN, SYDVKM. The CDR3 runs 15 residues. Trimming removed 10 bases from V and 1 base from J; junction bases left unmatched: 9. Here the CDR3 DNA reads TGTGCCATCTCCGAGGGACAGGTGAGCAATCAGCCCCAGCATTTT. This sequence encodes CAISEGQVSNQPQHF.

The V gene is TRBV28, the J gene TRBJ2-2, with D maybe TRBD2 (7 bases). Germline-derived CDR1 and CDR2 are MDHEN and SYDVKM. CDR3 length: 16 residues. V was cut by 1 base and J by 4 bases, with 13 bases left in between. CDR3 sequence: CASSLLLGGGTGELFF. The CDR3 DNA reads TGTGCCAGCAGTTTATTACTGGGAGGGGGCACCGGGGAGCTGTTTTTT.

V usage is TRBV20-1 and J usage is TRBJ2-7; D perhaps matches TRBD1 (6 bases). The CDR3 spans 10 residues. With 6 bases removed from V and 12 bases from J, the gap between germline ends came to 15 bases. Looked up from germline, CDR1 is DFQATT and CDR2 is SNEGSKA (reference sequence). CDR3 coding DNA: TGCAGTGCCTCACGTCAGGGGTTGTACTTC. Encoded protein: CSASRQGLYF.

The chain uses TRBV28 and TRBJ1-5, with 7 bases lining up with TRBD1. The V segment lost 6 bases and the J segment 5 bases; nucleotides outside the gene matches: 7. The CDR3 covers 14 residues. CDR1 and CDR2 (germline): MDHEN, SYDVKM. As DNA, the CDR3 is TGTGCCAGCAGCGCTCAACAGGGGTATCAGCCCCAGCATTTT. This sequence encodes CASSAQQGYQPQHF.

The chain carries TRBV5-1 and TRBJ2-2; 9 bases fit TRBD1. Trimming at V came to 7 bases and at J to 4 bases, leaving 8 bases not matched to a gene. The CDR3 covers 15 residues. Germline CDR1 SGHRS, CDR2 YFSETQ. In DNA form, the CDR3 reads TGCGCCAGCGGGGTAACAGGGGGCGGCACCGGGGAGCTGTTTTTT. Encoded protein: CASGVTGGGTGELFF.

This clone was seen more than once but under ten times. This chain connects TRBV29-1 to TRBJ1-1, with 10 nucleotides matching TRBD1. V shed 5 bases and J 1 base; nucleotides not matched to a gene: 4. The V gene's germline CDR1 is SQVTM and CDR2 ANQGSEA. The CDR3 contains 14 residues. The CDR3 reads CSVQTGGPNTEAFF. CDR3 nucleotides: TGCAGCGTTCAGACAGGGGGCCCGAACACTGAAGCTTTCTTT.

The sample holds one count of this clone. This sequence joins TRBV29-1 and TRBJ2-3, with TRBD2 matching 10 bases. With 4 bases clipped from V and 4 bases from J, the junction kept 5 bases outside the gene matches. Germline CDR1 is SQVTM and CDR2 is ANQGSEA. The CDR3 sequence is 14 residues long. The CDR3 reads CSVVAGGRSDTQYF. DNA of the CDR3: TGCAGCGTTGTAGCGGGAGGAAGGTCAGATACGCAGTATTTT.

The J gene is TRBJ1-2, the V gene TRBV9; D remains ambiguous. This CDR3 is 14 amino acids long. Germline V gene lookup returns CDR1 SGDLS and CDR2 YYNGEE. V gave up 0 bases and J gave up 0 bases, with 6 bases separating them. The CDR3 loop reads CASSVVSANYGYTF. The CDR3 DNA sequence: TGTGCCAGCAGCGTAGTTTCGGCTAACTATGGCTACACCTTC. Complete variable domain (other parts from reference TRBV9 and TRBJ1-2): DSGVTQTPKHLITATGQRVTLRCSPRSGDLSVYWYQQSLDQGLQFLIQYYNGEERAKGNILERFSAQQFPDLHSELNLSSLELGDSALYFCASSVVSANYGYTFGSGTRLTVV.

The chain couples TRBV13 to TRBJ2-7, with a tentative D call TRBD2 (6 bases). V was clipped by 4 bases and J by 6 bases, with 22 bases between them. In germline, CDR1 is PRHDT, CDR2 FYEKMQ (reference sequence). The CDR3 is made up of 16 amino acids. CDR3 coding DNA: TGTGCCAGCAGCTCCCGCCCGGGACTGCTACCGGGCGAGCAGTACTTC. As protein: CASSSRPGLLPGEQYF.